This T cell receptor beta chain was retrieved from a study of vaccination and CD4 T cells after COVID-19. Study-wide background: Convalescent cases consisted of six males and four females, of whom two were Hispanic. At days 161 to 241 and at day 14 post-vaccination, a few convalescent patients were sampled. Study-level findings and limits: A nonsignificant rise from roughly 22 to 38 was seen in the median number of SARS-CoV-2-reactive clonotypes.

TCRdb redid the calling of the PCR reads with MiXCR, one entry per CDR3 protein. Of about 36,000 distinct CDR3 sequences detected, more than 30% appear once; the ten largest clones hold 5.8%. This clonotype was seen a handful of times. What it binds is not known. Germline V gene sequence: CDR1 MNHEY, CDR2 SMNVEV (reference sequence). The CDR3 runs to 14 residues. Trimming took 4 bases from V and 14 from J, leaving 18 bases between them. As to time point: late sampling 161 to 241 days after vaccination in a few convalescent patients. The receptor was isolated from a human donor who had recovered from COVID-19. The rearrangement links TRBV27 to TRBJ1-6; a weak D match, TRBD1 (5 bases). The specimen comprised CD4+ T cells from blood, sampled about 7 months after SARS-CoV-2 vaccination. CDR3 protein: CASSSRGSGGALHF. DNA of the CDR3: TGTGCCAGCAGTTCGAGGGGCTCTGGGGGAGCCCTCCACTTT.